These T cell receptor beta chains were read from a single sample in a study of T cells in Graves' hyperthyroidism and ophthalmopathy. One entry per CDR3 protein results from TCRdb running MiXCR on the multiplex PCR reads. The sample contains 130,000 to 150,000 distinct CDR3 sequences, less than 25% of which appear only once. Sequencing was carried out using blood. These receptor sequences come from a woman aged 50 to 65 with Graves' hyperthyroidism that later progressed to Graves' ophthalmopathy. The CDR3 runs from the conserved cysteine through the conserved F or W. D genes are given only for firm matches.

V gene	D gene	J gene	CDR3 protein
TRBV25-1	.	TRBJ1-1	CASRQGALTEAFF
TRBV19	.	TRBJ2-2	CASSALRQSGELFF
TRBV20-1	.	TRBJ2-7	CSAMRDGTYEQYF
TRBV10-3	.	TRBJ1-1	CAISESGGIGAFF
TRBV5-8	TRBD1	TRBJ2-3	CASTVTGGPTDTQYF
TRBV6-1	TRBD1	TRBJ2-3	CASRTWTGLGGTDTQYF
TRBV20-1	TRBD2	TRBJ2-3	CSASGDSDSGSPTDTQYF
TRBV7-9	TRBD2	TRBJ2-7	CASSPPRGTSPYEQYF
TRBV29-1	.	TRBJ2-1	CSVEEGTLGYNEQFF
TRBV30	.	TRBJ1-2	CAWDSSFGGYTF
TRBV2	.	TRBJ1-2	CASSDTGRGLNYGYTF
TRBV20-1	TRBD2	TRBJ2-1	CSARVASGRKMTYNEQFF
TRBV2	.	TRBJ1-5	CASSSENSNQPQHF
TRBV3-1	TRBD1	TRBJ2-6	CASSPRGLGANVLTF
TRBV6-9	TRBD2	TRBJ2-7	CASSSPKGGGTYEQYF
TRBV28	TRBD2	TRBJ2-1	CATGGAGGQQFF
TRBV7-9	TRBD1	TRBJ1-1	CASSPGDRMNTEAFF
TRBV20-1	.	TRBJ2-3	CSAIRPSGTDTQYF
TRBV20-1	.	TRBJ2-1	CSARGQVSNEQFF
TRBV6-2/TRBV6-3	.	TRBJ1-3	CASSRGGHAPSGNTIYF
TRBV27	.	TRBJ2-7	CASSDPPNYEQYF
TRBV24-1	TRBD2	TRBJ2-1	CATTGLAGGHEQFF
TRBV5-1	.	TRBJ2-3	CASSLGADTQYF
TRBV20-1	TRBD2	TRBJ2-3	CSARGLAGEGQYF
TRBV29-1	TRBD1	TRBJ1-1	CSVGGNRGPTEAFF
TRBV7-2	.	TRBJ2-7	CASSLKATYEQYF
TRBV19	.	TRBJ2-1	CASSADSRYNEQFF
TRBV14	TRBD2	TRBJ2-1	CASSQGGSGYQNEQFF